This T cell receptor beta chain is drawn from a study of post-analysis software for immune sequencing data. Study-level background: Relapsing-remitting, secondary progressive and progressive-relapsing multiple sclerosis courses were included. Whole-study results and caveats: The five TRBV segments detected at higher frequency in patients than in controls included TRBV5-6, TRBV5-1 and TRBV20-1. Compared against controls, patients with multiple sclerosis displayed significantly lower normalized Chao1 diversity.

Prepared libraries of TCR beta cDNA carried unique molecular identifiers. MiXCR was run by TCRdb on the PCR reads, yielding one entry per CDR3 protein. There are about 820,000 distinct CDR3 sequences in the sample; roughly half occur only once, and roughly 4.4% lies in the top ten. CDR3 length: 14 residues. CDR1 and CDR2 from the germline V gene are ENHRY and SYGVKD. This clonotype was seen more than once but under ten times. Its antigen is unknown. Sequencing input: blood. The sequence came from a girl between 10 and 17 years old with multiple sclerosis. The chain carries TRBV10-3 and TRBJ2-7, with TRBD1 identical over 10 bases. TRBJ2-5 explains the end of the DNA better; the J call may be wrong. CDR3 nucleotides: TGTGCCACCCAGACGGGACAGGGGAGAGAGACCCAGTACTTC. Translated: CATQTGQGRETQYF.